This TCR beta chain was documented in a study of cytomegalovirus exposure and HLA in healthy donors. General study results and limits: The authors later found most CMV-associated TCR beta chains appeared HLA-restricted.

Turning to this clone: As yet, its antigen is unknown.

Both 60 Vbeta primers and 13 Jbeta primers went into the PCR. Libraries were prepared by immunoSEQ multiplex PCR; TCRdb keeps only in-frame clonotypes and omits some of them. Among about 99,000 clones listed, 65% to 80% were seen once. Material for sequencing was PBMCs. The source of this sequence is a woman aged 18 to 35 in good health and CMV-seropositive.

CDR3 amino acids: CASSLYQGGSNEKLFF. The CDR3 region has the DNA TGTGCCAGCAGCTTATACCAAGGGGGATCTAATGAAAAACTGTTTTTT. The genes are TRBV7-2 and TRBJ1-4; maybe TRBD1 (6 bases). Trimming took off 2 bases at V and 3 bases at J, with 13 bases between the two ends. The CDR3 extends over 16 amino acids. Per germline, CDR1 SGHTA and CDR2 FQGNSA.